This TCR beta chain was captured by sequencing in a study of blood T cell repertoires in COVID-19. V lost 6 bases to trimming and J lost 1 base, with 12 bases between them. Germline V gives CDR1 KGHSH, CDR2 LQKENI. The CDR3 contains 14 residues. Some clones are missing from TCRdb's copy, which holds only in-frame ones; the method was immunoSEQ multiplex PCR. Here the sample spans around 40,000 clones, 65% to 90% being singletons. The receptor's source is a human donor in a cohort sampled during active COVID-19. V and J are TRBV18 and TRBJ1-1; tentatively, D is TRBD1 (5 bases). The sequenced sample consisted of peripheral blood. The CDR3 bases are TGTGCCAGCTCCGAGCAGGGAGGGAACACTGAAGCTTTCTTT. This translates into CASSEQGGNTEAFF.